Presented here are 11 T cell receptor beta chains from one specimen sequenced in a study of blood T cell repertoires in COVID-19. The method was immunoSEQ multiplex PCR; TCRdb's version includes in-frame clones alone and lacks a portion of them. The top ten hold around 1.1% of the sample, which has fewer than 500,000 clones, 80% to 90% seen once. Sequenced input: PBMCs or T cells enriched from blood (not recorded which). Receptors were obtained from a man aged 25-45 years who had recovered from COVID-19.

This chain connects TRBV10-3 to TRBJ2-5, with 8 bases lining up with TRBD2. With V trimmed by 3 bases and J by 2 bases, 2 bases remained unmatched. The CDR3 contains 14 residues. Germline loops: CDR1 ENHRY, CDR2 SYGVKD. The CDR3: CAISELAAQETQYF. Here the CDR3 DNA reads TGTGCCATCAGTGAACTAGCGGCACAAGAGACCCAGTACTTC.

V is TRBV5-4 and J is TRBJ2-5, with 7 bases lining up with TRBD1. The CDR3 contains 14 residues. CDR1 is SGHNT and CDR2 is YYREEE in the germline V gene (reference sequence). V gave up 0 bases and J gave up 5 bases; unmatched junction bases: 4. CDR3 in DNA: TGTGCCAGCAGCTTGGAGGGGGCGTGGGAGACCCAGTACTTC. Protein product: CASSLEGAWETQYF.

The chain has TRBV7-9 and TRBJ2-2; D ambiguous. Germline assignment: CDR1 SEHNR and CDR2 FQNEAQ (reference sequence). The CDR3 sequence is 15 residues long. V shed 1 base and J shed 2 bases, with 8 bases lying between them. The CDR3, as DNA: TGTGCCAGCAGCTTAGGGCCCAGAAACACCGGGGAGCTGTTTTTT. It codes for CASSLGPRNTGELFF.

This chain joins TRBV19 and TRBJ1-2; D unclear. Trimming removed 4 bases from V and 7 bases from J, with 4 bases in between. Germline V gene sequence: CDR1 LNHDA, CDR2 SQIVND (reference sequence). The CDR3 loop spans 10 amino acids. The CDR3 loop is CASSRGGYTF. The CDR3 DNA is TGTGCCAGTAGTAGAGGTGGCTACACCTTC.

Of note for this clone: Other DNA sequences in this sample translate to the same CDR3. The chain is built from TRBV18 and TRBJ1-2, with TRBD1 matching 8 bases. Germline CDR1 is KGHSH and CDR2 is LQKENI. CDR3 size: 13 residues. Losses at the gene ends were 3 bases for V and 3 bases for J; bases not matched to a gene: 0. In nucleotides, the CDR3 is TGTGCCAGCTCACCGGGACAGGACTATGGCTACACCTTC. It encodes CASSPGQDYGYTF.

Written as DNA, the CDR3 is TGTGCCAGCAGCACCGGGACTAGCACTGCGCAGTACTTC. This encodes CASSTGTSTAQYF. The V call is TRBV6-2 or TRBV6-3, the J call TRBJ2-7; 9 nucleotides align to TRBD2. The CDR3 runs to 13 residues. Trimming at V came to 6 bases and at J to 9 bases, leaving 9 bases not matched to a gene. Germline loops: CDR1 MNHEY, CDR2 SVGEGT.

This chain joins TRBV5-5 and TRBJ2-3; TRBD1 agrees at 8 bases. The CDR3 has 16 residues. The V segment lost 2 bases and the J segment 5 bases; nucleotides outside the gene matches: 10. Germline CDR1 is SGHKS and CDR2 is YYEKEE (reference sequence). The CDR3 DNA sequence: TGTGCCAGCAGCTTAACCGGGACAGGAGGGGTAGATACGCAGTATTTT. Translated, it gives CASSLTGTGGVDTQYF.

The rearrangement uses TRBV5-1 and TRBJ2-5; 14 nucleotides align to TRBD2. The ends lost 4 bases at V and 5 bases at J; junction bases unmatched: 10. Germline CDR1 SGHRS, CDR2 YFSETQ. CDR3 length equals 17 residues. The CDR3, as DNA: TGCGCCAGCAGCCTGGGACTAGCGGGAGATTTACTGGAGACCCAGTACTTC. Translating it yields CASSLGLAGDLLETQYF.

The rearrangement uses TRBV7-2 and TRBJ1-1, with D uncertain. The germline V gene has CDR1 SGHTA and CDR2 FQGNSA. The CDR3 totals 14 residues. V gave up 1 base and J gave up 5 bases, with 11 bases separating them. CDR3 nucleotides: TGTGCCAGCAGCTTAGGAGGGCCTCGTACTGAAGCTTTCTTT. Amino acids: CASSLGGPRTEAFF.

The chain recombines TRBV7-9 with TRBJ2-7; the D is unclear. The CDR3 runs to 13 residues. CDR1 SEHNR and CDR2 FQNEAQ come from the germline V gene (reference sequence). V dropped 0 bases and J dropped 2 bases, with 5 bases sitting between them. The CDR3 loop is CASSLAYTYEQYF. The CDR3 DNA is TGTGCCAGCAGCTTAGCCTATACCTACGAGCAGTACTTC.

The rearrangement joins TRBV18 to TRBJ1-1; D gene ambiguous. CDR1 and CDR2 from the germline V gene are KGHSH and LQKENI. CDR3 length: 13 residues. Deletions cut 3 bases from V and 8 bases from J, with 13 bases between. The CDR3: CASSPAVTPEAFF. The CDR3 DNA sequence: TGTGCCAGCTCACCGGCAGTAACACCCGAAGCTTTCTTT.